These 23 T cell receptor beta chains originate from one sample sequenced in a study of cytomegalovirus exposure and HLA in healthy donors. The PCR contained 60 Vbeta and 13 Jbeta primers. Sequencing was performed with immunoSEQ multiplex PCR; in TCRdb, only in-frame clones are kept and a portion is missing. The data include about 79,000 clones; the top ten clones carry approximately 4.3%. The sequencing sample was made of PBMCs. The source of these receptors is a man aged 30 to 39 in good health and CMV-seronegative.

V usage is TRBV10-3 and J usage is TRBJ1-3; no reliable D call. Deletions cut 6 bases from V and 0 bases from J, with 3 bases between. The CDR3 totals 12 residues. Germline CDR1 is ENHRY and CDR2 is SYGVKD. In nucleotides, the CDR3 is TGTGCCATCAGCGGCTCTGGAAACACCATATATTTT. Its translation: CAISGSGNTIYF.

The V call is TRBV6-6, the J call TRBJ2-7; 10 bases match TRBD1. The CDR3 runs 14 residues. V trimming: 2 bases; J trimming: 2 bases; junction bases outside the gene matches: 0. Germline lookup yields CDR1 MNHNY and CDR2 SVGAGI (reference sequence). CDR3 nucleotide sequence: TGTGCCAGCAGTTACGGGACAGGGGCCTACGAGCAGTACTTC. Translated: CASSYGTGAYEQYF.

The V call is TRBV2, the J call TRBJ1-2, with 9 nucleotides matching TRBD1. V trimming: 6 bases; J trimming: 7 bases; junction bases outside the gene matches: 6. The CDR3 has 13 amino acids. The germline V gene has CDR1 SNHLY and CDR2 FYNNEI. Written as DNA, the CDR3 is TGTGCCAGCAGAGGACAGGGGAGGATTGGCTACACCTTC. Protein: CASRGQGRIGYTF. Using reference TRBV2 and TRBJ1-2 for the parts outside the CDR3, the full variable domain is EPEVTQTPSHQVTQMGQEVILRCVPISNHLYFYWYRQILGQKVEFLVSFYNNEISEKSEIFDDQFSVERPDGSNFTLKIRSTKLEDSAMYFCASRGQGRIGYTFGSGTRLTVV.

This chain connects TRBV6-5 to TRBJ2-3; the D gene is possibly TRBD2 (6 bases). CDR1 is MNHEY and CDR2 is SVGAGI in the germline V gene. This CDR3 is built from 14 residues. The V and J ends lost 1 base and 3 bases respectively, with 8 bases between them. The CDR3 DNA is TGTGCCAGCAGTTACTTCGGGGGTACAGATACGCAGTATTTT. This gives the protein CASSYFGGTDTQYF.

V gene TRBV2 combines with J gene TRBJ1-3; unclear D gene. CDR1 and CDR2 from the germline V gene are SNHLY and FYNNEI. Trimming took 1 base from V and 4 from J, leaving 8 bases between them. CDR3 size: 14 residues. Here the CDR3 reads CASSEGAWGNTIYF. CDR3 DNA: TGTGCCAGCAGTGAAGGCGCGTGGGGAAACACCATATATTTT.

About this clone: One junction end does not reproduce the germline sequence, and a read error may be involved. The chain carries TRBV7-9 and TRBJ2-2, with D perhaps TRBD2 (6 bases). In germline, CDR1 is SEHNR, CDR2 FQNEAQ (reference sequence). CDR3 size: 15 residues. CDR3 coding DNA: TGTGCCAGCAGCCTAGCGTCCGGTAACACCGGGGAGCTGTTTTTT. Encoded protein: CASSLASGNTGELFF.

The chain is built from TRBV18 and TRBJ2-3, with a tentative D call TRBD1 (5 bases). V gave up 3 bases and J gave up 2 bases, with 12 bases separating them. The germline gives CDR1 KGHSH, CDR2 LQKENI. The CDR3 runs to 15 residues. In DNA, the CDR3 is TGTGCCAGCTCACCGAGGCAGGGAACCACAGATACGCAGTATTTT. It specifies CASSPRQGTTDTQYF.

The J gene is TRBJ2-1, the V gene TRBV9, with TRBD2 matching 12 bases. The CDR3 spans 19 residues. CDR1 is SGDLS and CDR2 is YYNGEE in the germline V gene. J was trimmed by 5 bases and V by 2 bases; bases with no gene match: 14. CDR3 DNA: TGTGCCAGCAGCGTTGATCGGGCTAGCGGGGGGGCCACCGACAATGAGCAGTTCTTC. This sequence encodes CASSVDRASGGATDNEQFF. The full variable domain, rest sourced from reference TRBV9 and TRBJ2-1, is DSGVTQTPKHLITATGQRVTLRCSPRSGDLSVYWYQQSLDQGLQFLIQYYNGEERAKGNILERFSAQQFPDLHSELNLSSLELGDSALYFCASSVDRASGGATDNEQFFGPGTRLTVL.

The chain carries TRBV29-1 and TRBJ2-7, with 8 bases identical to TRBD1. This CDR3 comprises 14 residues. Per the germline V gene, CDR1 is SQVTM and CDR2 is ANQGSEA. With V trimmed by 1 base and J by 4 bases, 6 bases remained unmatched. As DNA, the CDR3 is TGCAGCGTTGAAGGGGAGCAGGGGGCTTACGAGCAGTACTTC. It translates to CSVEGEQGAYEQYF.

This chain links TRBV6-5 with TRBJ1-2; D is uncertain. The CDR3 loop spans 15 amino acids. The germline gives CDR1 MNHEY, CDR2 SVGAGI. Trimming removed 7 bases at V and 5 bases at J, with 20 bases between. The CDR3 spells CASTRLGLNRYGYTF. The CDR3 DNA sequence: TGTGCCAGCACTCGTCTCGGGTTGAACCGATATGGCTACACCTTC.

This chain joins TRBV6-6 and TRBJ2-7; TRBD2 matches at 7 bases. The CDR3 has 15 amino acids. The V gene end was trimmed by 5 bases and the J gene end by 1 base; junction bases not matched to a gene: 8. Germline values: CDR1 MNHNY, CDR2 SVGAGI (reference sequence). This chain's CDR3 is CASSPRGGLSYEQYF. The CDR3 coding sequence is TGTGCCAGCAGTCCTCGCGGGGGACTATCCTACGAGCAGTACTTC.

This chain connects TRBV5-4 to TRBJ1-1, with 9 bases fitting TRBD1. Germline V lookup: CDR1 SGHNT, CDR2 YYREEE (reference sequence). The CDR3 consists of 16 residues. The V gene end was trimmed by 4 bases and the J gene end by 3 bases; junction bases not matched to a gene: 10. CDR3 loop: CASSPRTGVTDTEAFF. For the CDR3, the DNA is TGTGCCAGCAGCCCCCGGACAGGGGTTACGGACACTGAAGCTTTCTTT.

The chain joins TRBV27 to TRBJ2-5; D uncertain. CDR1 is MNHEY, CDR2 SMNVEV, per germline (reference sequence). V was trimmed by 5 bases and J by 5 bases, leaving 9 bases between them. The CDR3 contains 12 residues. In DNA form, the CDR3 reads TGTGCCAGCAGTAGCCCTCGTGAGACCCAGTACTTC. Its translation: CASSSPRETQYF.

This chain joins TRBV5-4 and TRBJ2-3; 9 bases fit TRBD2. In germline, CDR1 is SGHNT, CDR2 YYREEE (reference sequence). V lost 3 bases to trimming and J lost 1 base; unmatched junction nucleotides: 6. CDR3 length: 16 amino acids. The CDR3 is CASSYSSGEGTDTQYF. CDR3 in DNA: TGTGCCAGCAGCTATTCTAGCGGGGAGGGCACAGATACGCAGTATTTT.

The chain is built from TRBV29-1 and TRBJ2-7; 11 bases agree with TRBD1. This CDR3 has 14 residues. V shed 3 bases and J 4 bases; nucleotides not matched to a gene: 5. The germline V gene encodes CDR1 SQVTM and CDR2 ANQGSEA. The CDR3 sequence: CSVETGTGGYEQYF. CDR3 DNA: TGCAGCGTTGAGACCGGGACAGGGGGATACGAGCAGTACTTC.

The chain joins TRBV2 to TRBJ2-2, with TRBD2 as a possible D gene (5 bases). The CDR3 sequence is 13 residues long. The germline V gene has CDR1 SNHLY and CDR2 FYNNEI. V gave up 6 bases and J gave up 4 bases, with 9 bases separating them. The CDR3 DNA is TGTGCCAGCAGGGGCGCGGGCACCGGGGAGCTGTTTTTT. Its protein product is CASRGAGTGELFF.

The chain has TRBV5-4 and TRBJ1-2, with 9 nucleotides matching TRBD1. V shed 4 bases, J shed 3 bases, and the junction held 4 bases outside the gene matches. CDR1 is SGHNT, CDR2 YYREEE, per germline (reference sequence). The CDR3 sequence is 14 residues long. The CDR3 coding sequence is TGTGCCAGCAGCCGGACAGGGGAAGACTATGGCTACACCTTC. Residues: CASSRTGEDYGYTF.

V usage is TRBV7-6 and J usage is TRBJ1-1; tentatively, D is TRBD1 (5 bases). This CDR3 has 13 residues. Germline CDR1 reads SGHVS; CDR2 reads FNYEAQ. The germline V and J ends were trimmed by 4 bases and 3 bases, with 9 bases remaining between them. CDR3 amino acids: CASSSGVYTEAFF. CDR3 nucleotides: TGTGCCAGCAGCTCGGGGGTCTACACTGAAGCTTTCTTT.

The V gene is TRBV6-1, the J gene TRBJ2-3; 12 bases fit TRBD2. Germline CDR1 and CDR2: MNHNS and SASEGT. The CDR3 is 15 residues long. Unmatched junction bases numbered 0, after V lost 4 bases and J lost 1 base. CDR3 sequence reads: CASSGLAGGTDTQYF. The CDR3 DNA is TGTGCCAGCAGTGGACTAGCGGGGGGCACAGATACGCAGTATTTT.

The chain has TRBV11-3 and TRBJ2-2, with 7 bases fitting TRBD1. This CDR3 has 16 residues. Germline V gene sequence: CDR1 SGHNT, CDR2 YENEEA. The V segment lost 5 bases and the J segment 0 bases; nucleotides outside the gene matches: 6. This chain's CDR3 is CASSLTGRANTGELFF. The CDR3 nucleotides are TGTGCCAGCAGCCTGACAGGGCGGGCGAACACCGGGGAGCTGTTTTTT. Variable domain in full (rest from reference TRBV11-3 and TRBJ2-2): EAGVVQSPRYKIIEKKQPVAFWCNPISGHNTLYWYLQNLGQGPELLIRYENEEAVDDSQLPKDRFSAERLKGVDSTLKIQPAELGDSAVYLCASSLTGRANTGELFFGEGSRLTVL.

J is TRBJ2-3 and V is TRBV19; a weak D match, TRBD1 (6 bases). In germline, CDR1 is LNHDA, CDR2 SQIVND (reference sequence). This CDR3 has 13 residues. Trimming shortened V by 3 bases and J by 3 bases, and 7 bases separated the two germline ends. In DNA form, the CDR3 reads TGTGCCAGTAGTATCACAGGGACAGATACGCAGTATTTT. It codes for CASSITGTDTQYF.

In nucleotides, the CDR3 is TGTGCCAGCAGTTTCACACCCAATTCACCCCTCCACTTT. It encodes CASSFTPNSPLHF. This chain links TRBV27 with TRBJ1-6; no reliable D call. Trimming cost V 3 bases and J 7 bases, with 7 bases left between them. CDR1 is MNHEY and CDR2 is SMNVEV in the germline V gene (reference sequence). The CDR3 runs 13 residues.

V and J are TRBV7-6 and TRBJ2-5; 7 bases line up with TRBD2. The V segment lost 0 bases and the J segment 4 bases; nucleotides outside the gene matches: 8. Germline lookup yields CDR1 SGHVS and CDR2 FNYEAQ. CDR3 length equals 16 residues. CDR3 loop: CASSLAAGGRGETQYF. CDR3 DNA sequence: TGTGCCAGCAGCTTAGCGGCAGGTGGGAGGGGAGAGACCCAGTACTTC.